The text below deals with one T cell receptor beta chain. This sample is drawn from a study of Tregs in tolerant kidney transplant recipients. Sequencing used immunoSEQ multiplex PCR; TCRdb keeps in-frame clones, though not all of them. The data hold 65,000 or so clones, with around 87% observed a single time. Related graft donors supplied nonmyeloablative bone marrow transplants, and mixed chimerism was transient. The input for sequencing was CD4+ T cells from blood (PBMCs), taken 6 months after the transplant. This clonotype was obtained from a human patient who received a combined kidney and bone marrow transplant. Some T cells may possibly be graft donor cells.

CDR3 amino acids: CASSLDWGSGRTGELFF. The CDR3 nucleotides read TGTGCCAGCAGCTTAGACTGGGGTAGCGGCCGCACCGGGGAGCTGTTTTTT. V gene TRBV11-3 combines with J gene TRBJ2-2, with D possibly TRBD2 on 6 matching bases. The CDR3 loop spans 17 amino acids. With 0 bases removed from V and 4 bases from J, the gap between germline ends came to 15 bases. Germline V gene data show CDR1 as SGHNT and CDR2 as YENEEA.